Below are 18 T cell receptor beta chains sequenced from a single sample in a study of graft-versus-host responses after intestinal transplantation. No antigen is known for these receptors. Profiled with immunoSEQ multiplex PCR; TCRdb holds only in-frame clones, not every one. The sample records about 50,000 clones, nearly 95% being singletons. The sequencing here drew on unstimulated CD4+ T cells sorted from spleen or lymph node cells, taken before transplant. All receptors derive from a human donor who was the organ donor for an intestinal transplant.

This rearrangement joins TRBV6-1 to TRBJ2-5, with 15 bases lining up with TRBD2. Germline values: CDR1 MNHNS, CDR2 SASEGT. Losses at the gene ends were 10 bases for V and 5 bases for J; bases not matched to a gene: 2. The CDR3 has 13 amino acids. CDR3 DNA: TGTGCCATGGGACTAGCGGGAGGCGAGACCCAGTACTTC. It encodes CAMGLAGGETQYF.

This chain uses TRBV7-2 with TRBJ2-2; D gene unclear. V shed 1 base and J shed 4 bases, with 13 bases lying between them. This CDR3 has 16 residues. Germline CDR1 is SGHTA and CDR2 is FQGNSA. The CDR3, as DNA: TGTGCCAGCAGCTTAGTTTCAAGCGCTATCACCGGGGAGCTGTTTTTT. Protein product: CASSLVSSAITGELFF.

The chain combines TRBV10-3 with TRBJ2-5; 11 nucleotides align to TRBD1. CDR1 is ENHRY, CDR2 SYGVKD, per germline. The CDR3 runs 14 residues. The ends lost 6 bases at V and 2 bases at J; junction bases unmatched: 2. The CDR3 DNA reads TGTGCCATCAGGGGACAGGGGGTACAAGAGACCCAGTACTTC. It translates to CAIRGQGVQETQYF.

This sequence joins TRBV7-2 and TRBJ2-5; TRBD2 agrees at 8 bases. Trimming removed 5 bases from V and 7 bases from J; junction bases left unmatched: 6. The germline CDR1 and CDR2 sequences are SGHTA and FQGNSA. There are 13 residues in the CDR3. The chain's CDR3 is CASSLTSGATQYF. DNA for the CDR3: TGTGCCAGCAGCCTAACTAGCGGAGCGACCCAGTACTTC. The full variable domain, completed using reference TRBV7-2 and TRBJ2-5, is GAGVSQSPSNKVTEKGKDVELRCDPISGHTALYWYRQSLGQGLEFLIYFQGNSAPDKSGLPSDRFSAERTGGSVSTLTIQRTQQEDSAVYLCASSLTSGATQYFGPGTRLLVL.

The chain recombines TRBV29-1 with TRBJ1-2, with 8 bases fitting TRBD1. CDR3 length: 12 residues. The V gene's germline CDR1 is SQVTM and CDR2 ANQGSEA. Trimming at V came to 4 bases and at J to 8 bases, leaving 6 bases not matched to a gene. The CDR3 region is CSVGPRGRGYTF. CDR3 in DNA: TGCAGCGTTGGTCCCAGGGGGCGAGGCTACACCTTC.

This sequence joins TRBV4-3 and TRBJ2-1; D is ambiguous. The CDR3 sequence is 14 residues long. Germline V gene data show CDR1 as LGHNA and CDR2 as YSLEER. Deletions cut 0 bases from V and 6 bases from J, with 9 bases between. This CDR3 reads CASSQDAIGNEQFF. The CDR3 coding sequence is TGCGCCAGCAGCCAAGATGCCATCGGCAATGAGCAGTTCTTC.

CDR3 residues: CASSSGQALSGNTIYF. The CDR3 DNA follows: TGTGCCAGCAGCTCCGGACAGGCCCTCTCTGGAAACACCATATATTTT. This chain joins TRBV5-4 and TRBJ1-3; 7 positions agree with TRBD1. CDR3 length equals 16 residues. Germline assignment: CDR1 SGHNT and CDR2 YYREEE (reference sequence). The V segment lost 3 bases and the J segment 0 bases; nucleotides outside the gene matches: 6.

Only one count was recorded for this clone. The CDR3 protein is CASSSDRNTGELFF. The CDR3 nucleotides read TGTGCCAGCAGTTCTGACAGGAACACCGGGGAGCTGTTTTTT. V and J are TRBV11-3 and TRBJ2-2; D might be TRBD1 (5 bases). CDR1 SGHNT and CDR2 YENEEA come from the germline V gene. The CDR3 is 14 amino acids. V was cut by 6 bases and J by 1 base, with 9 bases left in between.

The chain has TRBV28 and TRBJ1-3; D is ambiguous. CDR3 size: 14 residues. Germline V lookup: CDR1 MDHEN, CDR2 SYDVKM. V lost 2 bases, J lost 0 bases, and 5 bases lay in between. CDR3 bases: TGTGCCAGCAGTTTAAAGGCCTCTGGAAACACCATATATTTT. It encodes CASSLKASGNTIYF.

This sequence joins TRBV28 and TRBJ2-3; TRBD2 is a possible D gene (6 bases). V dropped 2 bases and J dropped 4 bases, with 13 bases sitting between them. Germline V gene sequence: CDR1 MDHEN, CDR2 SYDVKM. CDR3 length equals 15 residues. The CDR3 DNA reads TGTGCCAGCAGTTTAGTCACCTCGGGGGCAGATACGCAGTATTTT. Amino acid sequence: CASSLVTSGADTQYF.

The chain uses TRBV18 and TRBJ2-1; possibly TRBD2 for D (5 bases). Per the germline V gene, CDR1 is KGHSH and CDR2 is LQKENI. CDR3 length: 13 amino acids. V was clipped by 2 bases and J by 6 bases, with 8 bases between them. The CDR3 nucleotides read TGTGCCAGCTCACCAATACTAGTCAATGAGCAGTTCTTC. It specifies CASSPILVNEQFF.

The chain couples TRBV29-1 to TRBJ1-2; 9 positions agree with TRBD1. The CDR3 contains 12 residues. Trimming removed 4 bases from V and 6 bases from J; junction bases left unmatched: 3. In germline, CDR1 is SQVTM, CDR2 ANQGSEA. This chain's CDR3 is CSVVGQGHGYTF. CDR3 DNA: TGCAGCGTTGTGGGACAGGGACATGGCTACACCTTC. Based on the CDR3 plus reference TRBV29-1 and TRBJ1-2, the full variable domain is SAVISQKPSRDICQRGTSLTIQCQVDSQVTMMFWYRQQPGQSLTLIATANQGSEATYESGFVIDKFPISRPNLTFSTLTVSNMSPEDSSIYLCSVVGQGHGYTFGSGTRLTVV.

The CDR3 DNA reads as TGCGCCAGCAGCCCTAAGCGCCAAACTAGCACAGATACGCAGTATTTT. Translated, it gives CASSPKRQTSTDTQYF. The chain recombines TRBV5-1 with TRBJ2-3; D is unresolved. The germline V gene has CDR1 SGHRS and CDR2 YFSETQ. V dropped 4 bases and J dropped 0 bases, with 15 bases sitting between them. The CDR3 runs to 16 residues.

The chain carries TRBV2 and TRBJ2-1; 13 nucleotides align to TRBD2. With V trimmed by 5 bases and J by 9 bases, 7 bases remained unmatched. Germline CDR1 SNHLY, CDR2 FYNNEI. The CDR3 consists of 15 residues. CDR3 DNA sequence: TGTGCCAGCAGTAGGACTAGCGGGAGTCTTAGTGAGCAGTTCTTC. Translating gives CASSRTSGSLSEQFF.

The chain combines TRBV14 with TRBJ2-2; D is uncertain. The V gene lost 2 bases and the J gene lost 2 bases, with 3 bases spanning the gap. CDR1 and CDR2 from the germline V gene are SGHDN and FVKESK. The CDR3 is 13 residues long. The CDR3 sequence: CASSQKNTGELFF. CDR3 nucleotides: TGTGCCAGCAGCCAAAAAAACACCGGGGAGCTGTTTTTT.

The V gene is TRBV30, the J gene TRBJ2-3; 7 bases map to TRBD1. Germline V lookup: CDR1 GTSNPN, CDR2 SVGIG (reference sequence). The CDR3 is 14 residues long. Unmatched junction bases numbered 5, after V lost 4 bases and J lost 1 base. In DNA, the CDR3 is TGTGCCTGGACAAGGGGGCTGGGCACAGATACGCAGTATTTT. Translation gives CAWTRGLGTDTQYF.

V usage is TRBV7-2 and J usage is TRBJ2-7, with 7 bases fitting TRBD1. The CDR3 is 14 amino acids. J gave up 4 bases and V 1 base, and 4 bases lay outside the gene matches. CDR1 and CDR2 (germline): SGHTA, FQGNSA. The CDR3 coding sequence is TGTGCCAGCAGCTTAGAGCAGGGGGAGTACGAGCAGTACTTC. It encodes CASSLEQGEYEQYF.

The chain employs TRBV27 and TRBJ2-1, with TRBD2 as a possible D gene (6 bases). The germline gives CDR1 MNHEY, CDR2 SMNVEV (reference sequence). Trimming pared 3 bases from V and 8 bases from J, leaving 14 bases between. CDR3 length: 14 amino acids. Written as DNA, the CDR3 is TGTGCCAGCAGTTTTGGCGGGATACGGGATGAGCAGTTCTTC. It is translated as CASSFGGIRDEQFF.